The present T cell receptor (beta chain) was sequenced within a study of blood T cell repertoires in COVID-19. Here immunoSEQ multiplex PCR was the method, and the copy in TCRdb shows in-frame clones only, minus some. Of around 290,000 clones listed, approximately 86% were seen once; the top ten hold about 12%. Trimming took off 3 bases at V and 13 bases at J, with 12 bases between the two ends. Germline V gives CDR1 LNHNV, CDR2 YYDKDF (reference sequence). CDR3 length equals 11 residues. V gene TRBV15 combines with J gene TRBJ1-2; the D gene is possibly TRBD1 (6 bases). Source material: peripheral blood. This TCR derives from a woman between 70 and 85 years old with COVID-19, enrolled during active disease. CDR3 nucleotides: TGTGCCACCAGCAGGGGGGCGGGGGCCACCTTC. Its translation: CATSRGAGATF.